The 4 T cell receptor beta chains below all came from one sample that was sequenced in a study of T cell repertoires in cytomegalovirus infection. One entry per CDR3 protein, called by TCRdb with MiXCR from the reads. In the table there are 450,000 to 550,000 distinct CDR3 sequences, about 15% of which are singletons. What was sequenced was CD8+ T cells from PBMCs. Source of these receptors: a human donor in good health (CMV status not recorded). Some clones in this sample may be carry-over from other donors' samples.

This clonotype was seen ten or more times. This rearrangement joins TRBV29-1 to TRBJ2-1; 8 nucleotides agree with TRBD1. Germline V CDR1 and CDR2: SQVTM, ANQGSEA. The CDR3 is made up of 15 amino acids. J gave up 3 bases and V 1 base, and 5 bases lay outside the gene matches. CDR3 sequence: CSVEGQGSYYNEQFF. For the CDR3, the DNA is TGCAGCGTTGAAGGACAGGGGAGTTACTACAATGAGCAGTTCTTC.

This clonotype was found many times. The chain combines TRBV7-6 with TRBJ1-3, with D hard to call. The CDR3 runs 14 residues. Trimming stripped 4 bases from V and 2 bases from J, with 9 bases between. Germline CDR1 and CDR2: SGHVS and FNYEAQ. CDR3 region: CASSYRAAGNTIYF. The CDR3 DNA sequence: TGTGCCAGCAGCTACCGGGCCGCTGGAAACACCATATATTTT.

This clonotype was counted at least ten times. This chain connects TRBV12-5 to TRBJ2-2; no reliable D call. The V end was cut by 6 bases, the J end by 4 bases, with 15 bases between. The CDR3 length is 15 residues. Germline loops: CDR1 LGHNT, CDR2 FRNRAP. CDR3 sequence: CASGYTIGSTGELFF. The DNA of the CDR3 is TGTGCTAGTGGCTACACAATCGGATCCACCGGGGAGCTGTTTTTT.

This clonotype was observed once. J is TRBJ2-7 and V is TRBV2; D is unclear. CDR1 is SNHLY and CDR2 is FYNNEI in the germline V gene. Deletions cut 6 bases from V and 2 bases from J, with 17 bases between. This CDR3 is built from 15 residues. The CDR3 bases are TGTGCCAGCAGAGCCATAGGGCAGCATGCCTACGAGCAGTACTTC. Amino acids: CASRAIGQHAYEQYF.